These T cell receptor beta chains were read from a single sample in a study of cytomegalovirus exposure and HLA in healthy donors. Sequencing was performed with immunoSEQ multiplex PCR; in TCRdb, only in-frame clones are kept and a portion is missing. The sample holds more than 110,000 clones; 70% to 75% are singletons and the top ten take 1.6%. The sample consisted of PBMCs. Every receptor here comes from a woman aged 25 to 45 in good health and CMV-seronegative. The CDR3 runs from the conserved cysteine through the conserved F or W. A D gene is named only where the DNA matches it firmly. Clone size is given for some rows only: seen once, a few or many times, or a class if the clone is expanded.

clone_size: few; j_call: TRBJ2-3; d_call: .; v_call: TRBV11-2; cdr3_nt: TGTGCCAGCAGCTTTTGGGGGACTAGCACAGATACGCAGTATTTT; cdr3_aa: CASSFWGTSTDTQYF
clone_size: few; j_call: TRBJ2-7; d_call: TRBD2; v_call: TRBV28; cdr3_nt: TGTGCCAGCAGTGGGACTAGCGGGAGGGTTGAGGTATTCTACGAGCAGTACTTC; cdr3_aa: CASSGTSGRVEVFYEQYF
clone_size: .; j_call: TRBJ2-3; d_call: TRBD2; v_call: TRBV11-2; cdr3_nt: TGTGCCAGCAGCCGGACTAGCGGGGGAGGCACAGATACGCAGTATTTT; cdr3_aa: CASSRTSGGGTDTQYF
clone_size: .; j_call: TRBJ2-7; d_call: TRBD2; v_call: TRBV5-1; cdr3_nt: TGCGCCAGCAGCTCTAGCGGGTCCTCCTACGAGCAGTACTTC; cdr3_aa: CASSSSGSSYEQYF
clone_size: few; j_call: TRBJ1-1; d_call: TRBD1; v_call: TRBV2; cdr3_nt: TGTGCCGGACAGGGGGCGGGGACTGAAGCTTTCTTT; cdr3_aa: CAGQGAGTEAFF
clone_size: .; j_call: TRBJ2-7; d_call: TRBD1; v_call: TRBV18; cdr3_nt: TGTGCCAGCTCACGCGATAGGGGGCGGCGGGAGCAGTACTTC; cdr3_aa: CASSRDRGRREQYF
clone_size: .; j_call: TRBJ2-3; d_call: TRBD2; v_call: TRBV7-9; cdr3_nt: TGTGCCAGCAGCCTCCGGACTAGCGGGGGCTTCACAGATACGCAGTATTTT; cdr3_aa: CASSLRTSGGFTDTQYF
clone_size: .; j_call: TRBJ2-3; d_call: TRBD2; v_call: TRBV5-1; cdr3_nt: TGCGCCAGCAGCTTGGTATCTAGCGGGAGCGGGACAGATACGCAGTATTTT; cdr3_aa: CASSLVSSGSGTDTQYF
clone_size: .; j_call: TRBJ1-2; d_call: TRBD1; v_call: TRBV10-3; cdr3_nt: TGTGCCATCAGGACGAGGACAGGTGACATCTATGGCTACACCTTC; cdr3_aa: CAIRTRTGDIYGYTF
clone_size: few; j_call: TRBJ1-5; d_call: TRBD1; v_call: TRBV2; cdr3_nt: TGTGCCAGCAATCCGGACAGGGGTAGCAATCAGCCCCAGCATTTT; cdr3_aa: CASNPDRGSNQPQHF
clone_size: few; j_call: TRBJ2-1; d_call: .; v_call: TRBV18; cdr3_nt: TGTGCCAGCTCTCCGAGTGTATACAATGAGCAGTTCTTC; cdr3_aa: CASSPSVYNEQFF
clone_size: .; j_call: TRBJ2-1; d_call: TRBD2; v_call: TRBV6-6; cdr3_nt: TGTGCCAGCAGTTTAACTAGCGGGGGGGCCGTTGAGCAGTTCTTC; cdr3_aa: CASSLTSGGAVEQFF
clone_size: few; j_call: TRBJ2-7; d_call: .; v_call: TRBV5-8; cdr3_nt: TGTGCCAGCAGCCACGAGGGCCACTACGAGCAGTACTTC; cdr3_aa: CASSHEGHYEQYF
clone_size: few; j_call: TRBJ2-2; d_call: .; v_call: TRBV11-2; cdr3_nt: TGTGCCAGCAGCTTAGGTCAGAAAAACACCGGGGAGCTGTTTTTT; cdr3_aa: CASSLGQKNTGELFF
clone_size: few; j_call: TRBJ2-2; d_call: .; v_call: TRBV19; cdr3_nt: TGTGCCAGTTCGGCTTCCGCATGGGCAACCGGTGAGCTGTTTTTT; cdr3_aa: CASSASAWATGELFF
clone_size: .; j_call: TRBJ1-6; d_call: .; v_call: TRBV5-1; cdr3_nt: TGCGCCAGCAGCAGTGAGTATCAGGCGTCTAATTCACCCCTCCACTTT; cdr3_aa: CASSSEYQASNSPLHF
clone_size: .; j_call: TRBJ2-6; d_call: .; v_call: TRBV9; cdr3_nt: TGTGCCAGCAGCGTAGTGGACAGCTCAACTGGGGCCAACGTCCTGACTTTC; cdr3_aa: CASSVVDSSTGANVLTF
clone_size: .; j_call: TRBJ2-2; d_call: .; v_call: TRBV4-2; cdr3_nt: TGTGCCAGCAGCCCTCAGGGTGCCGGGGAGCTGTTTTTT; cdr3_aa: CASSPQGAGELFF